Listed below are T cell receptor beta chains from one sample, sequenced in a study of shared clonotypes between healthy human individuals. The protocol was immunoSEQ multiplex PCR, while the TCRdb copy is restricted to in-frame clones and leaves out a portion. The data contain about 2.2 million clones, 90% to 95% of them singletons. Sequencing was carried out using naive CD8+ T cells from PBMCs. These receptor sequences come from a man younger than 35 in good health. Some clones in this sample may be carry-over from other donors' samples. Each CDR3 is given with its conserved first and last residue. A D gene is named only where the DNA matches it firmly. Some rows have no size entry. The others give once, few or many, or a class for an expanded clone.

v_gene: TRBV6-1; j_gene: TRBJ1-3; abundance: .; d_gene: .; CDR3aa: CASSEKGLGNTIYF; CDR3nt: TGTGCCAGCAGTGAAAAGGGGCTCGGAAACACCATATATTTT
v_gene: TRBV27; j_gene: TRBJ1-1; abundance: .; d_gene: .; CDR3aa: CASRPHRKLNTEAFF; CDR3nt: TGTGCCAGCAGACCCCATCGCAAATTGAACACTGAAGCTTTCTTT
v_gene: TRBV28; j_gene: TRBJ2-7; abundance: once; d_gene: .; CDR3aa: CASSSYRESQYEQYF; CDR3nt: TGTGCCAGCAGTTCGTACCGGGAATCGCAGTACGAGCAGTACTTC
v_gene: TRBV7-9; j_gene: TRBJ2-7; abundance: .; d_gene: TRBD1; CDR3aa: CASSLGWTGDYEQYF; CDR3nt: TGTGCCAGCAGCTTAGGCTGGACAGGGGACTACGAGCAGTACTTC
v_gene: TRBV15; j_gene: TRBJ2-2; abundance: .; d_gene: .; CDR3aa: CATSRPRDKSTGELFF; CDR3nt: TGTGCCACCAGCAGACCTCGGGACAAGAGTACCGGGGAGCTGTTTTTT
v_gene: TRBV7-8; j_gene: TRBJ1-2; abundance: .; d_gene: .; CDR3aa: CASSSGTPTMGYTF; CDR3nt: TGTGCCAGCAGCTCCGGGACACCTACTATGGGCTACACCTTC
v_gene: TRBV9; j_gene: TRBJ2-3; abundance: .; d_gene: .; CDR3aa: CASSAESMDSLTDTQYF; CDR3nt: TGTGCCAGCAGCGCCGAATCAATGGACAGCCTCACAGATACGCAGTATTTT
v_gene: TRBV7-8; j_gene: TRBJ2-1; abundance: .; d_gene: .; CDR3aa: CASSLGGRVNNEQFF; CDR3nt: TGTGCCAGCAGTTTAGGGGGAAGGGTGAACAATGAGCAGTTCTTC
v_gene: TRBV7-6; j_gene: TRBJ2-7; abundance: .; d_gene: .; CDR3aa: CASSSPQGDHEEQISYEQYF; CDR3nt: TGTGCCAGCAGCTCCCCCCAAGGGGATCATGAAGAACAAATCTCCTACGAGCAGTACTTC
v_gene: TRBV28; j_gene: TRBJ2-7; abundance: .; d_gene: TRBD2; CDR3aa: CASSSATSREQYF; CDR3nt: TGTGCCAGCAGTTCCGCGACTAGCCGCGAGCAGTACTTC
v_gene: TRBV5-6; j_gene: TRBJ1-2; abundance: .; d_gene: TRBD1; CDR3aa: CASRWGQGNYGYTF; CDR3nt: TGTGCCAGCAGATGGGGACAGGGAAACTATGGCTACACCTTC
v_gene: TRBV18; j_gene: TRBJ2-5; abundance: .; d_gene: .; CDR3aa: CASSPPQGIWGKETQYF; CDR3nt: TGTGCCAGCTCACCACCGCAGGGAATTTGGGGTAAAGAGACCCAGTACTTC
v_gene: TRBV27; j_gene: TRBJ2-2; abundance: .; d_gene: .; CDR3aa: CASRMGRDTGELFF; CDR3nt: TGTGCCAGCAGAATGGGACGCGACACCGGGGAGCTGTTTTTT
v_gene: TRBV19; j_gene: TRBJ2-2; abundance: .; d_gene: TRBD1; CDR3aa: CASSPGTDEIGELFF; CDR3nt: TGTGCCAGTAGTCCCGGGACAGATGAAATCGGGGAGCTGTTTTTT
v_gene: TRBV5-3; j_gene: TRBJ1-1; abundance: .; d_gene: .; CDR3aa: CARSDDFLTEAFF; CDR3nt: TGTGCCAGAAGCGACGATTTTTTGACTGAAGCTTTCTTT
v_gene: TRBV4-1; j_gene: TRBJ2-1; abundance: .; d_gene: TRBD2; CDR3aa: CASNDREGLAGLDEQFF; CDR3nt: TGCGCCAGCAACGACCGAGAGGGACTAGCGGGGTTGGATGAGCAGTTCTTC
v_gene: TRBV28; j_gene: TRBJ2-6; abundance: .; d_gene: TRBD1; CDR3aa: CASGDRETGANVLTF; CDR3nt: TGTGCCAGCGGGGACAGGGAGACTGGGGCCAACGTCCTGACTTTC
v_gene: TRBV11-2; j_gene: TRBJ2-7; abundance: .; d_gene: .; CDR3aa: CASASGRRGEQYF; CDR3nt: TGTGCCAGCGCTTCCGGGCGGAGAGGCGAGCAGTACTTC
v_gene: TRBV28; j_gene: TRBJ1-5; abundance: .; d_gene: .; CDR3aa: CASSFGPTVRQPQHF; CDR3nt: TGTGCCAGCAGTTTTGGCCCTACGGTCAGGCAGCCCCAGCATTTT
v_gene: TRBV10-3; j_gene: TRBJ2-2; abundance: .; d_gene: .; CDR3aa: CATFDSNTGELFF; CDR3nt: TGTGCCACCTTCGACTCGAACACCGGGGAGCTGTTTTTT